Each of the 13 T cell receptor beta chains below was sequenced from the same sample in a study of response to subunit inactivated influenza vaccine. TCRdb reprocessed the RT-PCR reads via MiXCR and lists one record per CDR3 protein. The table lists about 520,000 distinct CDR3 sequences, about 7.2% of them singletons. The sample consisted of PBMCs from blood, taken roughly 24 months after vaccination. The origin of the receptors is a man between 50 and 69 years old who received an inactivated influenza vaccine.

The chain is built from TRBV7-2 and TRBJ1-1, with a weak D call TRBD1 (5 bases). V was cut by 1 base and J by 5 bases, with 14 bases left in between. In germline, CDR1 is SGHTA, CDR2 FQGNSA. The CDR3 contains 15 residues. Here the CDR3 reads CASSLVWTGQTEAFF. The CDR3 bases are TGTGCCAGCAGCTTAGTCTGGACGGGGCAAACTGAAGCTTTCTTT.

As DNA, the CDR3 is TGTGCCAGCCCTAGCTCTGGGGCCAACGTCCTGACTTTC. This gives the protein CASPSSGANVLTF. The chain employs TRBV6-7 and TRBJ2-6; unclear D gene. TRBV6-7 is marked as an open reading frame, function uncertain. The V end lost 8 bases, the J end lost 0 bases, and 5 bases lay between the germline ends. The CDR3 is made up of 13 amino acids.

This clonotype was seen a handful of times. The rearrangement links TRBV4-1 to TRBJ2-7; D might be TRBD1 (5 bases). V was shortened by 2 bases and J by 2 bases, with 10 bases between the two germline ends. Germline V gene sequence: CDR1 MGHRA, CDR2 YSYEKL. The CDR3 has 14 residues. The CDR3 protein is CASSQPDTTYEQYF. The CDR3 DNA reads TGCGCCAGCAGCCAACCGGACACCACCTACGAGCAGTACTTC.

This clonotype appeared many times. This chain links TRBV3-1 with TRBJ1-6, with TRBD1 as a possible D gene (6 bases). The CDR3 contains 13 residues. CDR1 is LGHDT and CDR2 is YNNKEL in the germline V gene (reference sequence). The V end lost 4 bases, the J end lost 6 bases, and 7 bases lay between the germline ends. The CDR3 is CASSRDINSPLHF. In nucleotides, the CDR3 is TGTGCCAGCAGCCGGGACATTAATTCACCCCTCCACTTT. The full variable domain, with the rest looked up from reference TRBV3-1 and TRBJ1-6, is DTAVSQTPKYLVTQMGNDKSIKCEQNLGHDTMYWYKQDSKKFLKIMFSYNNKELIINETVPNRFSPKSPDKAHLNLHINSLELGDSAVYFCASSRDINSPLHFGNGTRLTVT.

This clonotype was seen repeatedly, ten times or more. The chain combines TRBV7-2 with TRBJ1-6, with D maybe TRBD1 (6 bases). This CDR3 is built from 17 residues. CDR1 and CDR2 from the germline V gene are SGHTA and FQGNSA. Trimming shortened V by 1 base and J by 8 bases, and 18 bases separated the two germline ends. CDR3 coding DNA: TGTGCCAGCAGCTTAGGATCGACAGGACGATGGCATTCACCCCTCCACTTT. It translates to CASSLGSTGRWHSPLHF.

Only a few counts were recorded for this clonotype. V and J are TRBV2 and TRBJ2-2, with 7 bases aligning to TRBD1. The germline V gene encodes CDR1 SNHLY and CDR2 FYNNEI. J gave up 3 bases and V 5 bases, and 3 bases lay outside the gene matches. The CDR3 is 14 amino acids. CDR3 region: CASSTGQHTGELFF. The DNA for the CDR3 is TGTGCCAGCAGTACGGGACAGCACACCGGGGAGCTGTTTTTT.

The chain recombines TRBV20-1 with TRBJ1-2, with TRBD1 identical over 9 bases. V was pared by 1 base and J by 5 bases, with 2 bases of the junction left unmatched. Germline-derived CDR1 and CDR2 are DFQATT and SNEGSKA (reference sequence). CDR3 length equals 13 residues. As DNA, the CDR3 is TGCAGTGCTAGAGGGGACAGGGCTTATGGCTACACCTTC. Translation gives CSARGDRAYGYTF.

This clonotype was picked up many times. This rearrangement joins TRBV28 to TRBJ1-2; tentatively, D is TRBD1 (5 bases). The V and J ends lost 5 bases and 8 bases respectively, with 18 bases between them. CDR3 length: 14 amino acids. Per the germline V gene, CDR1 is MDHEN and CDR2 is SYDVKM. CDR3 DNA sequence: TGTGCCAGCAGTGGGGACGCAACTTCAGCGGGCTACACCTTC. It encodes CASSGDATSAGYTF.

This clonotype was detected only a few times. J is TRBJ2-7 and V is TRBV30, with D possibly TRBD2 on 6 matching bases. Germline CDR1 reads GTSNPN; CDR2 reads SVGIG (reference sequence). The CDR3 runs 13 residues. V was clipped by 2 bases and J by 6 bases, with 14 bases between them. CDR3 amino acids: CAWSINVGGEQYF. CDR3 in DNA: TGTGCCTGGAGTATAAACGTCGGGGGCGAGCAGTACTTC.

The chain has TRBV6-5 and TRBJ1-5, with no clear D. The germline CDR1 and CDR2 sequences are MNHEY and SVGAGI. The CDR3 is 13 residues long. The V end was cut by 4 bases, the J end by 3 bases, with 7 bases between. The DNA of the CDR3 is TGTGCCAGCAGTTCGTTCGCCAATCAGCCCCAGCATTTT. Translation gives CASSSFANQPQHF.

There are many counts of this clonotype. This rearrangement joins TRBV4-2 to TRBJ2-7, with 9 bases identical to TRBD1. The CDR3 totals 15 residues. The germline V gene has CDR1 LGHNA and CDR2 YNFKEQ. Trimming took 3 bases from V and 5 from J; bases not matched to a gene: 8. The CDR3 protein is CASSQRWTGENEQYF. CDR3 nucleotide sequence: TGTGCCAGCAGCCAGCGTTGGACAGGGGAAAACGAGCAGTACTTC.

The chain employs TRBV4-2 and TRBJ1-2, with D maybe TRBD1 (5 bases). CDR3 size: 14 residues. Trimming left V 0 bases short and J 2 bases short, with 7 bases between. Germline V gene data show CDR1 as LGHNA and CDR2 as YNFKEQ. The CDR3 spells CASSQDGGNYGYTF. In DNA form, the CDR3 reads TGTGCCAGCAGCCAAGATGGGGGGAACTATGGCTACACCTTC.

This clonotype was seen a few times. CDR3 amino acids: CSVEGTSTNTEAFF. Written as DNA, the CDR3 is TGCAGCGTTGAAGGAACCTCGACGAACACTGAAGCTTTCTTT. The chain links TRBV29-1 to TRBJ1-1; D uncertain. Germline-derived CDR1 and CDR2 are SQVTM and ANQGSEA. V was trimmed by 1 base and J by 1 base, leaving 10 bases between them. The CDR3 has 14 residues.